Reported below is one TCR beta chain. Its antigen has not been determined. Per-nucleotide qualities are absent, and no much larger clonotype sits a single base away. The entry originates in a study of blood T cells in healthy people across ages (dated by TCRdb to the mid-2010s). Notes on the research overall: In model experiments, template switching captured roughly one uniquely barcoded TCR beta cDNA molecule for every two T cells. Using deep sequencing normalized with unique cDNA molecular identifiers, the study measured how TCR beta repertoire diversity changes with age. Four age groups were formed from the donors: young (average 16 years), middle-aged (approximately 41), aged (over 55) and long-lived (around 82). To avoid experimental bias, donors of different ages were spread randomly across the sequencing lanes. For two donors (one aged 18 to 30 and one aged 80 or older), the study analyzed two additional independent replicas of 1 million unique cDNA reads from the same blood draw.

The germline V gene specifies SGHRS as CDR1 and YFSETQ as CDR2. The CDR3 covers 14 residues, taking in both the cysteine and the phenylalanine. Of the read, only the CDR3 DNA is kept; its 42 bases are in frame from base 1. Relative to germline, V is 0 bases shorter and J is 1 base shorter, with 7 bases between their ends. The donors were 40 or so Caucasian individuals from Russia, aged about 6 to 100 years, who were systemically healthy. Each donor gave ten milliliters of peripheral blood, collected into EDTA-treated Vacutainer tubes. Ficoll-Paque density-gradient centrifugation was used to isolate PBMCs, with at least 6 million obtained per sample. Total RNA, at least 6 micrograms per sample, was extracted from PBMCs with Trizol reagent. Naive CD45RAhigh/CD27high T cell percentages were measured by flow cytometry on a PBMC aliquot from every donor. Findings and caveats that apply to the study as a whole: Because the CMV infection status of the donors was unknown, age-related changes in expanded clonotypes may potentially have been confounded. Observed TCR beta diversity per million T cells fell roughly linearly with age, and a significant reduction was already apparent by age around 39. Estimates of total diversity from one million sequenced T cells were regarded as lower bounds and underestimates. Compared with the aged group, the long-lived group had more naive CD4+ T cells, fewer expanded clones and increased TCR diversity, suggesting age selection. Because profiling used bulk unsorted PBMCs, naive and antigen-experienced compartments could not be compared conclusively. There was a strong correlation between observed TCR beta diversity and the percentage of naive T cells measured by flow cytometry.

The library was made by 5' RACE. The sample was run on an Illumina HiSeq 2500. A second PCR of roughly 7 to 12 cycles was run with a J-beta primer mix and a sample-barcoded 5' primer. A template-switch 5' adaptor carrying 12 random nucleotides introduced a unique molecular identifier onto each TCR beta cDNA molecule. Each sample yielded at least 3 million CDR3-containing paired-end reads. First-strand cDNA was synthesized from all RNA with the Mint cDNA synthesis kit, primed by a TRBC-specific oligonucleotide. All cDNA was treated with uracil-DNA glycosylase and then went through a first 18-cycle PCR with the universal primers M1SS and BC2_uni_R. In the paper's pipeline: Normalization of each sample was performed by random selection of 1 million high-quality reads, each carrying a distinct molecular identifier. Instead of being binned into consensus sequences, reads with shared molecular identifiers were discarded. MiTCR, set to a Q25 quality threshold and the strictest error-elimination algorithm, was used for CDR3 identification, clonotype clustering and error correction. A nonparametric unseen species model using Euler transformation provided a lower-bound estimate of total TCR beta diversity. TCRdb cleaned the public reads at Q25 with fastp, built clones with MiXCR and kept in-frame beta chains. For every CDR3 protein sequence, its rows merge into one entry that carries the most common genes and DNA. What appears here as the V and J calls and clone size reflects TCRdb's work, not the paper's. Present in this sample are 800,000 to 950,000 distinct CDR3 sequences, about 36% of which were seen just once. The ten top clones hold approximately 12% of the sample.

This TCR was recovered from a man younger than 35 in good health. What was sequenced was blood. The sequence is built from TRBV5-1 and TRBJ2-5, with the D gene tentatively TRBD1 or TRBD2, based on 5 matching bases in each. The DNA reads TGCGCCAGCAGCTTGGTCGGGGCCCAAGAGACCCAGTACTTC. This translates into CASSLVGAQETQYF.